A selection of T cell receptor beta chains follows, all from one sample in a study of T-cell memory formation after mild COVID-19. TCRdb processed the 5' RACE reads anew with MiXCR; each CDR3 protein has one entry. This table has about half a million distinct CDR3 sequences, roughly 18% appearing once. The sample was PBMCs or a T cell subset sorted from them (not recorded which). The source of these receptors is an adult woman who had mild COVID-19 (a few samples of this study predate the infection). Cell type and time point are not known. Both conserved end residues are part of each CDR3. D genes are given only for firm matches. Clone size is shown for a subset of rows, as once, few, many or a class of expanded clone.

size | J | D | V | DNA | CDR3
- | TRBJ2-1 | TRBD1 | TRBV10-3 | TGTGCCATCAGGCACCGGGACAGGTGGGATGAGCAGTTCTTC | CAIRHRDRWDEQFF
few | TRBJ2-4 | - | TRBV24-1 | TGTGCCACCAGTGAAGTGGGGCGAAGCATTCAGTACTTC | CATSEVGRSIQYF
- | TRBJ2-3 | - | TRBV5-1 | TGCGCCAGCAGCGACAGGAGCACTAGCACAGATACGCAGTATTTT | CASSDRSTSTDTQYF
- | TRBJ2-7 | TRBD2 | TRBV20-1 | TGCAGTGCTTACCTAGCGGGAACCTACGAGCAGTACTTC | CSAYLAGTYEQYF
many | TRBJ2-5 | - | TRBV7-2 | TGTGCCAGCAGCTTAGGGTCCAGGGAGACCCAGTACTTC | CASSLGSRETQYF
- | TRBJ2-3 | - | TRBV3-1 | TGTGCCAGCAGCCAAGGGATGCCAGATACGCAGTATTTT | CASSQGMPDTQYF
many | TRBJ2-1 | TRBD1 | TRBV25-1 | TGTGCCAGCAGCGGACAGGGGATGGCTTACAATGAGCAGTTCTTC | CASSGQGMAYNEQFF
many | TRBJ2-1 | - | TRBV5-1 | TGCGCCAGCAGCTTGGAGGGGAGGAATGAGCAGTTCTTC | CASSLEGRNEQFF
few | TRBJ2-3 | - | TRBV12-3/TRBV12-4 | TGTGCCAGCAGTCGGGACGGAATCACAGATACGCAGTATTTT | CASSRDGITDTQYF
few | TRBJ2-5 | TRBD1 | TRBV12-3/TRBV12-4 | TGTGCCAGCAGCGAAACAGGGGTACAAGAGACCCAGTACTTC | CASSETGVQETQYF
few | TRBJ1-1 | - | TRBV9 | TGTGCCAGCAGCGTAGACAGGATGAACACTGAAGCTTTCTTT | CASSVDRMNTEAFF
- | TRBJ2-7 | - | TRBV12-3/TRBV12-4 | TGTGCCAGCAGTTTGGATAGCCGGGACACGCCTTCCTACGAGCAGTACTTC | CASSLDSRDTPSYEQYF
- | TRBJ2-1 | - | TRBV29-1 | TGCAGCGTTGATGTGGGGGGCCCCAAGCAGTTCTTC | CSVDVGGPKQFF
- | TRBJ1-2 | TRBD1 | TRBV13 | TGTGCCAGCAGCTTAGAGGGACAGATACCGTATGGCTACACCTTC | CASSLEGQIPYGYTF
- | TRBJ2-2 | - | TRBV7-2 | TGTGCCAGCAGCTTTCCCCTCGGGGGACTTAACACCGGGGAGCTGTTTTTT | CASSFPLGGLNTGELFF
- | TRBJ2-1 | TRBD2 | TRBV7-3 | TGTGCCAGCAGCCCCGAATCGGGACTAGCTAATGAGCAGTTCTTC | CASSPESGLANEQFF
many | TRBJ1-1 | - | TRBV6-2/TRBV6-3 | TGTGCCAGCAGTCTCCAGAGTATTAGAAAAACTGAAGCTTTCTTT | CASSLQSIRKTEAFF
- | TRBJ2-7 | TRBD1 | TRBV18 | TGTGCCAGCTCACGGCCGGGACAGGGGAGCTACGAGCAGTACTTC | CASSRPGQGSYEQYF
few | TRBJ1-2 | TRBD1 | TRBV4-2 | TGTGCCAGCAGCCAGTCAGGGGGCTATGGCTACACCTTC | CASSQSGGYGYTF
- | TRBJ1-2 | - | TRBV6-2/TRBV6-3 | TGTGCCAGCAGTTACGGACCCGCCCTACAGGGTTACTATGGCTACACCTTC | CASSYGPALQGYYGYTF
- | TRBJ1-1 | - | TRBV7-9 | TGTGCCAGCAGCTGGGGACCCCCGATGAACACTGAAGCTTTCTTT | CASSWGPPMNTEAFF
- | TRBJ2-3 | TRBD2 | TRBV9 | TGTGCCAGCAGCGGGCGGGAGACTAGCACAGATACGCAGTATTTT | CASSGRETSTDTQYF
many | TRBJ2-4 | TRBD1 | TRBV12-3/TRBV12-4 | TGTGCCAGCAGTTATAATAGGGACAGAGGTGCCAAAAACATTCAGTACTTC | CASSYNRDRGAKNIQYF
- | TRBJ2-5 | - | TRBV7-9 | TGTGCCAGCAGCTTAGCGCATGGGGGAGGCGGTGAGACCCAGTACTTC | CASSLAHGGGGETQYF
few | TRBJ1-1 | TRBD1 | TRBV3-1 | TGTGCCACCCACCCAGGGGGAAACACTGAAGCTTTCTTT | CATHPGGNTEAFF
- | TRBJ2-1 | TRBD2 | TRBV25-1 | TGTGCCAGCAGTCCTGGGGGGGAAGTCCAAAAGGAGGCACCGGTCTTC | CASSPGGEVQKEAPVF
few | TRBJ1-1 | - | TRBV5-5 | TGTGCCAGCAGCAGGAGACAGCTGAACACTGAAGCTTTCTTT | CASSRRQLNTEAFF
few | TRBJ1-2 | - | TRBV28 | TGTGCCAGCAGTTTGGTGCCGCAGGAAGGTTACTATGGCTACACCTTC | CASSLVPQEGYYGYTF
few | TRBJ2-3 | - | TRBV28 | TGTGCCAGCAGTTGGGAAGCGGTCACAGATACGCAGTATTTT | CASSWEAVTDTQYF
- | TRBJ1-4 | - | TRBV7-9 | TGTGCCAGCAGCTTACGCGCGAAGGAGAAACTGTTTTTT | CASSLRAKEKLFF
- | TRBJ1-4 | - | TRBV7-3 | TGTGCCAGCAGCCAAAGACCGGGGGAAAAACTGTTTTTT | CASSQRPGEKLFF
few | TRBJ2-5 | TRBD1 | TRBV7-9 | TGTGCCAGCAGCGTCGGGACAGTTTCCCAAGAGACCCAGTACTTC | CASSVGTVSQETQYF
- | TRBJ1-1 | - | TRBV30 | TGTGCCTGGAGGCGACAGATCCTCATGAACACTGAAGCTTTCTTT | CAWRRQILMNTEAFF
- | TRBJ2-1 | TRBD2 | TRBV5-1 | TGCGCCAGCAGCTTGGGGCTAGCGGGGGTAAGCTCCTACAATGAGCAGTTCTTC | CASSLGLAGVSSYNEQFF
- | TRBJ2-5 | - | TRBV9 | TGTGCCAGCAGTTTGGCGGGGTCGGGAGAGACCCAGTACTTC | CASSLAGSGETQYF
- | TRBJ1-1 | TRBD1 | TRBV14 | TGTGCCAGCAGCCAAGCTCGACAGGGAATGGAAGCTTTCTTT | CASSQARQGMEAFF
few | TRBJ2-1 | TRBD2 | TRBV9 | TGTGCCAGCACCACAGGCCTCCGGGGAGAAGCGGGAGTATACAATGAGCAGTTCTTC | CASTTGLRGEAGVYNEQFF
- | TRBJ1-1 | - | TRBV29-1 | TGCAGCGTTGGGGAAATTTGGGGAGCCGAAGCTTTCTTT | CSVGEIWGAEAFF
few | TRBJ2-1 | TRBD1 | TRBV18 | TGTGCCAGCTCACCGCCGGGACAGACATACAATGAGCAGTTCTTC | CASSPPGQTYNEQFF
- | TRBJ1-6 | TRBD1 | TRBV10-3 | TGTGCCATCAGTGAGTCCCCGGGACAGAATAATTCACCCCTCCACTTT | CAISESPGQNNSPLHF
- | TRBJ1-6 | - | TRBV7-2 | TGTGCCAGCACTCTATCGGGCAGTGGCAATTCACCCCTCCACTTT | CASTLSGSGNSPLHF
few | TRBJ1-1 | TRBD1 | TRBV9 | TGTGCCAGCAGCCCCCGACAGGGAGAGGGACTATTTGAAGCTTTCTTT | CASSPRQGEGLFEAFF
many | TRBJ2-1 | TRBD2 | TRBV12-3/TRBV12-4 | TGTGCCAGCACTAAGACTAGCGGCCCTTGGAATGAGCAGTTCTTC | CASTKTSGPWNEQFF
- | TRBJ1-2 | TRBD1 | TRBV5-4 | TGTGCCAGCAGCTTGGTACAGGGGGCTCGGGGCTATGGCTACACCTTC | CASSLVQGARGYGYTF
few | TRBJ2-1 | TRBD2 | TRBV24-1 | TGTGCCACCAGTGATTTATCTAGCGGGAGTGGGGTGGATGAGCAGTTCTTC | CATSDLSSGSGVDEQFF
few | TRBJ2-7 | TRBD1 | TRBV20-1 | TGCAGTGCTAGGGGGACCCCGGGGCAGGGACAGGGGGCAAACGAGCAGTACTTC | CSARGTPGQGQGANEQYF
few | TRBJ1-5 | - | TRBV5-5 | TGTGCCAGCAGTTTGGCCCATGGTCAGCCCCAGCATTTT | CASSLAHGQPQHF
- | TRBJ2-3 | - | TRBV20-1 | TGCAGTGCTATCGGGGATACGCAGTATTTT | CSAIGDTQYF
many | TRBJ2-5 | - | TRBV3-1 | TGTGCCAGCGCCCCAGACGAAGAGACCCAGTACTTC | CASAPDEETQYF
- | TRBJ2-7 | - | TRBV3-1 | TGTGCCAGCAGCCAATCGGTCAGCTACGAGCAGTACTTC | CASSQSVSYEQYF
few | TRBJ2-7 | - | TRBV5-1 | TGCGCCAGCATGGACGGAGCGGCCTCCTACGAGCAGTACTTC | CASMDGAASYEQYF
- | TRBJ2-1 | - | TRBV2 | TGTGCCAGCAGTGGGATGCGGACTCCGGGCAATGAGCAGTTCTTC | CASSGMRTPGNEQFF
many | TRBJ2-7 | TRBD2 | TRBV7-2 | TGTGCCAGCAGCTTAGGGACTAGCGGGAGCTACGAGCAGTACTTC | CASSLGTSGSYEQYF
few | TRBJ2-5 | - | TRBV7-9 | TGTGCCAGCACCCCGCCCGGCACCGAAGGTGGAGAGACCCAGTACTTC | CASTPPGTEGGETQYF
- | TRBJ1-4 | TRBD1 | TRBV24-1 | TGTGCCACCAGTGACCCCGGGACAGGGGATGAAAAACTGTTTTTT | CATSDPGTGDEKLFF